This T cell receptor beta chain was sequenced during a study of blood T cell repertoires in COVID-19. Study-wide background: Sample material is recorded as cDNA or gDNA derived from T cells, B-cell-depleted T cells, or PBMCs.

Adults between roughly 18 and 89 years of age took part from about two dozen US areas. TCRdb's copy holds only in-frame clones and misses some; the assay was immunoSEQ multiplex PCR. Among under 300,000 clones listed, around 85% were seen once. Per the germline V gene, CDR1 is KGHSH and CDR2 is LQKENI. V lost 1 base and J 6 bases, leaving 9 bases between the germline ends. The CDR3 runs to 13 residues. The sequence derives from a woman aged 40 to 50 with acute COVID-19. This chain joins TRBV18 and TRBJ1-2; a weak D match, TRBD1 (5 bases). The specimen was PBMCs or T cells enriched from blood (not recorded which). CDR3 nucleotides: TGTGCCAGCTCACCACAGGGGAGGGATGGCTACACCTTC. It yields the protein CASSPQGRDGYTF.